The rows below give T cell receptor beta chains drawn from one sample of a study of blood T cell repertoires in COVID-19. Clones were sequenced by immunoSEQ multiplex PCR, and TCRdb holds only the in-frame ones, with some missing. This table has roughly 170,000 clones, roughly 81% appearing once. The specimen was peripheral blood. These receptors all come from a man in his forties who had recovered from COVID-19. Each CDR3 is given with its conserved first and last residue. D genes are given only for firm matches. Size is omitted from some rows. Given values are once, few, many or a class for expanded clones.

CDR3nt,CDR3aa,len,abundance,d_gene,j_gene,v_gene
TGTGCCAGCAGCCTGGACAGGGTCGACACCGGGGAGCTGTTTTTT,CASSLDRVDTGELFF,15,.,TRBD1,TRBJ2-2,TRBV7-2
TGTGCCAGCAGCGGGCCGTACGAGCAGTACTTC,CASSGPYEQYF,11,few,.,TRBJ2-7,TRBV11-2
TGTGCCAGCAGCTCTTATCAGGAAACAGATACGCAGTATTTT,CASSSYQETDTQYF,14,.,.,TRBJ2-3,TRBV7-2
TGTGCCAGTAGTTTGTCCGGGACAACAACTAATGAAAAACTGTTTTTT,CASSLSGTTTNEKLFF,16,.,.,TRBJ1-4,TRBV19
TGTGCCAGCAACCGCATGGGCCAGGGGCAAGAGACCCAGTACTTC,CASNRMGQGQETQYF,15,few,.,TRBJ2-5,TRBV6-5
TGTGCCAGCCGGAAAGCGGGAGTGCAAACAGATACGCAGTATTTT,CASRKAGVQTDTQYF,15,.,TRBD2,TRBJ2-3,TRBV14
TGTGCCAGCAGCTTACCAGGGGGCCACAATGAGCAGTTCTTC,CASSLPGGHNEQFF,14,once,TRBD1,TRBJ2-1,TRBV11-3
TGTGCCAGCACCTCCGCGCTGGCTAGCGGGAGTCTTAATGAGCAGTTCTTC,CASTSALASGSLNEQFF,17,.,TRBD2,TRBJ2-1,TRBV28
TGCAGCGTTAAGGCTACCGGGACTAAGGAGACCCAGTACTTC,CSVKATGTKETQYF,14,.,TRBD2,TRBJ2-5,TRBV29-1
TGTGCCAGCAGCCCCGGACTAGCGGGAACCGGGGAGCTGTTTTTT,CASSPGLAGTGELFF,15,few,TRBD2,TRBJ2-2,TRBV5-5
TGTGCCAGCAGCAGGTCGACAGGGGGCTGGACCGGGGAGCTGTTTTTT,CASSRSTGGWTGELFF,16,.,TRBD1,TRBJ2-2,TRBV14
TGTGCCAGCAGCGTCAGGGGAGATGGACAAGGTCTGGACTATGGCTACACCTTC,CASSVRGDGQGLDYGYTF,18,.,.,TRBJ1-2,TRBV9
TGTGCCAGCAGGGATACCAGGGACAGGGAGAACACTGAAGCTTTCTTT,CASRDTRDRENTEAFF,16,.,TRBD1,TRBJ1-1,TRBV25-1
TGTGCCAGCAGTTTATTACGCGGGAGCTCCTACAATGAGCAGTTCTTC,CASSLLRGSSYNEQFF,16,few,TRBD2,TRBJ2-1,TRBV28
TGTGCCAGCAGCTTAGCGCTTCGGGAGTGGAATGAAAAACTGTTTTTT,CASSLALREWNEKLFF,16,many,.,TRBJ1-4,TRBV7-9
TGTGCCAGCAGCTTAAAAGGGCCGGGGGCCGGGGAGCTGTTTTTT,CASSLKGPGAGELFF,15,once,.,TRBJ2-2,TRBV7-2
TGTGCCAGCAGCGTAGCAGGTAGCGGGACCTACAATGAGCAGTTCTTC,CASSVAGSGTYNEQFF,16,once,TRBD2,TRBJ2-1,TRBV9
TGTGCCAGCAGTGAATATGAGACAGGGCGCTACGAGCAGTACTTC,CASSEYETGRYEQYF,15,.,TRBD1,TRBJ2-7,TRBV6-1
TGTGCCAGCAGCTCCATACTACGCGCCTACAATGAGCAGTTCTTC,CASSSILRAYNEQFF,15,.,.,TRBJ2-1,TRBV11-3
TGCGCCAGCAGCCTCCCGGGGGGTGAGACCCAGTACTTC,CASSLPGGETQYF,13,.,TRBD2,TRBJ2-5,TRBV5-1
TGTGCCAGCAGTGAAATAGGGGGCAGTAGCATCGGGGAGCTGTTTTTT,CASSEIGGSSIGELFF,16,.,TRBD1,TRBJ2-2,TRBV2
TGTGCCAGCAGCTTTAGTGGACAGGGGGCCTACGAGCAGTACTTC,CASSFSGQGAYEQYF,15,.,TRBD1,TRBJ2-7,TRBV7-9
TGTGCCAGCACCATGCGGGGGGTACGACAAGAGACCCAGTACTTC,CASTMRGVRQETQYF,15,once,TRBD2,TRBJ2-5,TRBV5-6
TGCGCCAGCAGGGAAAGTCAGGGGGGTTCACCCCTCCACTTT,CASRESQGGSPLHF,14,few,TRBD1,TRBJ1-6,TRBV5-1
TGTGCCAGCAGTTCCGCAGGAGGAGGGACCACTGAAGCTTTCTTT,CASSSAGGGTTEAFF,15,.,.,TRBJ1-1,TRBV6-5
TGTGCCAGCAAGGGGGCAGTCCAAGAGACCCAGTACTTC,CASKGAVQETQYF,13,.,TRBD1,TRBJ2-5,TRBV6-6
TGTGCCACCCGGACTAGCGGAATTAATAGCGACGAGCAGTACTTC,CATRTSGINSDEQYF,15,.,TRBD2,TRBJ2-7,TRBV5-4
TGTGCCTGGGGGGCAGGGGGTAAGATTGAAGCTTTCTTT,CAWGAGGKIEAFF,13,once,TRBD1,TRBJ1-1,TRBV30
TGTGCCAGCTCCCCGGGATCTTCTACAGAGACCCAGTACTTC,CASSPGSSTETQYF,14,.,.,TRBJ2-5,TRBV18
TGTGCCAGCGGCAGGGGGCTCGAAGAGACCCAGTACTTC,CASGRGLEETQYF,13,.,TRBD1,TRBJ2-5,TRBV5-4
TGTGCTAGTGGTACGGGACAGGGGGCGGGCGAGCAGTACTTC,CASGTGQGAGEQYF,14,once,TRBD1,TRBJ2-7,TRBV12-5
TGTGCCAGCAGTTCTTATCGGACTAGCGGTCCGGGGAGGGATGAGCAGTTCTTC,CASSSYRTSGPGRDEQFF,18,.,TRBD2,TRBJ2-1,TRBV27
TGTGCCAGCAGTGACGGTGGGGGGGAGGCAAGTGAAGCTTTCTTT,CASSDGGGEASEAFF,15,.,.,TRBJ1-1,TRBV6-4
TGTGCCAGCAGCCCCCCGGGCGGGAGGTATTATGACGAGCAGTACTTC,CASSPPGGRYYDEQYF,16,.,TRBD2,TRBJ2-7,TRBV4-2
TGTGCCAGCAGTTTACACGGCTCCTACGAGCAGTACTTC,CASSLHGSYEQYF,13,few,.,TRBJ2-7,TRBV12-3/TRBV12-4
TGTGCCAGTAGTATCGGGGGTCGGTACGAGCAGTACTTC,CASSIGGRYEQYF,13,.,.,TRBJ2-7,TRBV19
TGTGCCAGCAAGACTAGCGGGAACACAGATACGCAGTATTTT,CASKTSGNTDTQYF,14,.,TRBD2,TRBJ2-3,TRBV28
TGTGCCAGCAGTGAGTCCGTCTCCGGCTCCTACAATGAGCAGTTCTTC,CASSESVSGSYNEQFF,16,.,.,TRBJ2-1,TRBV2
TGTGCCAGCAGCTTGGGGGGGCTCAATCAGCCCCAGCATTTT,CASSLGGLNQPQHF,14,.,.,TRBJ1-5,TRBV5-4
TGTGCCAACGAACAGGGTGGCTATGGCTACACCTTC,CANEQGGYGYTF,12,.,.,TRBJ1-2,TRBV13
TGTGCCAGCAGCTTAATAGCGGGGGGGCTAACTAATGAGCAGTTCTTC,CASSLIAGGLTNEQFF,16,.,TRBD2,TRBJ2-1,TRBV7-2
TGTGCCCGTTCGATCCCCCACGGGACAGATACGCAGTATTTT,CARSIPHGTDTQYF,14,.,.,TRBJ2-3,TRBV6-5